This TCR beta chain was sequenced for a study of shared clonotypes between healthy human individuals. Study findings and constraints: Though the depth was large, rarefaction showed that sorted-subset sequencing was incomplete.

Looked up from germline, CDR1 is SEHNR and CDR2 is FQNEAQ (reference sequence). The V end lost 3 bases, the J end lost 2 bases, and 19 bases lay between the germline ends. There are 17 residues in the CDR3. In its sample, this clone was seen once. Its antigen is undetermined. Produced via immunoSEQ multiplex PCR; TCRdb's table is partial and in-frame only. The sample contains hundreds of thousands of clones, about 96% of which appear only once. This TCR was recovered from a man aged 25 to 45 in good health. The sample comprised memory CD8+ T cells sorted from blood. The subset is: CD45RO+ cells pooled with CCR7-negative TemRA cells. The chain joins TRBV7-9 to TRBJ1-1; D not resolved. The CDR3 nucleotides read TGTGCCAGCAGCTTTCTAACAAGCGTCGCCGAAAACACTGAAGCTTTCTTT. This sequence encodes CASSFLTSVAENTEAFF.